One sample yielded the 8 T cell receptor beta chains listed below, sequenced in a study of STAT5B mutations in CD4+ large granular lymphocyte leukemia. The assay was immunoSEQ multiplex PCR, and TCRdb's table has in-frame clones only and misses some. The profile covers tens of thousands of clones, with roughly 81% appearing a single time and approximately 4% taken by the ten largest. The specimen was CD4+ T cells from blood buffy coats. All receptors come from a human donor in good health.

The rearrangement uses TRBV25-1 and TRBJ2-5; D is perhaps TRBD1 or TRBD2 (6 bases each). The DNA end is more similar to TRBJ2-7, so the J call may be wrong. Germline V gene sequence: CDR1 MGHDK, CDR2 SYGVNS. The CDR3 has 15 amino acids. The CDR3 region has the DNA TGTGCCAGCAGTGCCCTTGGGGGGCGACCCTACGAGCAGTACTTC. Translated: CASSALGGRPYEQYF.

The chain employs TRBV6-5 and TRBJ1-2, with D perhaps matching TRBD1 (5 bases). Germline CDR1 and CDR2: MNHEY and SVGAGI. The CDR3 runs 16 residues. Trimming shortened V by 0 bases and J by 3 bases, and 14 bases separated the two germline ends. The CDR3 here is CASSYSPAGSYYGYTF. The CDR3 region has the DNA TGTGCCAGCAGTTACTCGCCGGCAGGGAGTTACTATGGCTACACCTTC.

This clone was seen a single time. The chain combines TRBV19 with TRBJ1-3, with D tentatively TRBD1 (5 bases). CDR3 size: 16 residues. Germline V gives CDR1 LNHDA, CDR2 SQIVND (reference sequence). The V gene lost 3 bases and the J gene lost 0 bases, with 12 bases spanning the gap. The CDR3 region is CASSITGTISGNTIYF. The CDR3 coding sequence is TGTGCCAGTAGTATTACCGGGACTATCTCTGGAAACACCATATATTTT.

The chain combines TRBV14 with TRBJ2-2, with 9 nucleotides matching TRBD2. Per germline, CDR1 SGHDN and CDR2 FVKESK. CDR3 length: 17 residues. V shed 0 bases and J 5 bases; nucleotides not matched to a gene: 7. Here the CDR3 reads CASSQDFLAGRTGELFF. CDR3 in DNA: TGTGCCAGCAGCCAAGATTTCCTAGCGGGAAGAACCGGGGAGCTGTTTTTT.

V gene TRBV1 combines with J gene TRBJ2-3; the table calls TRBD2, which could not be checked here. TRBV1 is a known pseudogene. The CDR3 contains 19 residues. The DNA for the CDR3 is TGCACCAGCAGCCAAGAAGGCGGGACTAGCGGTTTCCCCACAGATACGCAGTATTTT. As protein: CTSSQEGGTSGFPTDTQYF.

This rearrangement joins TRBV9 to TRBJ1-3; 8 bases map to TRBD1. The V gene's germline CDR1 is SGDLS and CDR2 YYNGEE. V was pared by 0 bases and J by 0 bases, with 5 bases of the junction left unmatched. CDR3 length equals 17 residues. CDR3 in amino acids: CASSVEDRAFSGNTIYF. The CDR3 DNA reads TGTGCCAGCAGCGTAGAGGACAGGGCGTTCTCTGGAAACACCATATATTTT.

This clone has just a few counts. This chain joins TRBV7-3 and TRBJ2-6, with no clear D. Germline CDR1 is SGHTA and CDR2 is FQGTGA. The CDR3 extends over 13 amino acids. V shed 5 bases and J shed 6 bases, with 8 bases lying between them. CDR3 region: CASSTEPANVLTF. The DNA of the CDR3 is TGTGCCAGCAGCACGGAACCGGCCAACGTCCTGACTTTC.

V usage is TRBV6-1 and J usage is TRBJ2-7, with D uncertain. Germline V gives CDR1 MNHNS, CDR2 SASEGT. The CDR3 covers 14 residues. The V end lost 2 bases, the J end lost 0 bases, and 8 bases lay between the germline ends. The chain's CDR3 is CASSETSSSYEQYF. DNA of the CDR3: TGTGCCAGCAGTGAAACAAGTAGCTCCTACGAGCAGTACTTC.